The T cell receptor (beta chain) under discussion was sequenced for a study of control samples from healthy donors and cancer patients. This table comes from immunoSEQ multiplex PCR, and its TCRdb copy is limited to in-frame clones, with some not included. Of around 130,000 clones in the sample, around 87% were seen once. Germline CDR1 and CDR2: MNHNY and SVGAGI (reference sequence). V lost 5 bases and J lost 7; bases outside the gene matches: 4. This CDR3 spans 14 amino acids. V usage is TRBV6-6 and J usage is TRBJ1-5; 11 bases line up with TRBD1. This TCR came from a man in his thirties or forties in good health. Material: blood. The CDR3 loop is CASSPGQGGQPQHF. Written as DNA, the CDR3 is TGTGCCAGCAGTCCGGGACAGGGGGGGCAGCCCCAGCATTTT.